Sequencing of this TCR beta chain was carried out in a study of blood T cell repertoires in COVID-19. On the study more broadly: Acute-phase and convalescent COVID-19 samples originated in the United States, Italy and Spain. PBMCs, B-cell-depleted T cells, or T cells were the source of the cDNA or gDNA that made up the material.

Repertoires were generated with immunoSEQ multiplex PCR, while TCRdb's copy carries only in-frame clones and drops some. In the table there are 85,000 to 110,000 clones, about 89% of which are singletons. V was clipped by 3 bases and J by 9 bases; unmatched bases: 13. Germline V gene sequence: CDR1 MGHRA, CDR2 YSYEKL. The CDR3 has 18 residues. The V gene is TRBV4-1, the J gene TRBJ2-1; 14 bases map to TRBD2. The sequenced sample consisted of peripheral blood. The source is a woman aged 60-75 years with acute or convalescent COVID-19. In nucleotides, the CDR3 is TGCGCCAGCAGCCAGGGACTACTTGGGACTAGCGGGAGTAGTGAGCAGTTCTTC. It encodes CASSQGLLGTSGSSEQFF.